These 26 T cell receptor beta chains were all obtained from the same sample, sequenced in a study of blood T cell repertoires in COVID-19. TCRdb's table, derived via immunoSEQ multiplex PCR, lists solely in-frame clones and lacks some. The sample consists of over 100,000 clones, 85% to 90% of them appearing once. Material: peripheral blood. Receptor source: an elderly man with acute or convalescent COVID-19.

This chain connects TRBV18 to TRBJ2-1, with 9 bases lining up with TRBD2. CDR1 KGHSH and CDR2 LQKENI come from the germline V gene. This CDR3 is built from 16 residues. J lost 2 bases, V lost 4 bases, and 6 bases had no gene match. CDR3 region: CASSRNSGSPYNEQFF. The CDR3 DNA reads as TGTGCCAGCTCACGAAATAGCGGGAGTCCCTACAATGAGCAGTTCTTC.

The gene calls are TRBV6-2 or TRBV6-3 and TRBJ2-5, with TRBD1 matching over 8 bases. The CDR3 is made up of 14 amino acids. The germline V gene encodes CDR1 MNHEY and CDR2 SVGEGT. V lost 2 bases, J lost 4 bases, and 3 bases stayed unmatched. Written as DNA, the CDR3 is TGTGCCAGCAGTTACGCAGGGGGCGGAGAGACCCAGTACTTC. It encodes CASSYAGGGETQYF.

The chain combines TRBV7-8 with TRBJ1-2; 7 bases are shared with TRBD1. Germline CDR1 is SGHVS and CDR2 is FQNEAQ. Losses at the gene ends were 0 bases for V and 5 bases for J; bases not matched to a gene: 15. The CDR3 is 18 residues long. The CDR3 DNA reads TGTGCCAGCAGCTTAGCGCGGACAGGACGGAAAAACCCATATGGCTACACCTTC. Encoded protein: CASSLARTGRKNPYGYTF.

The CDR3 bases are TGTGCCAGCCCTAGCGGGGGGTTTGGCACCGGGGAGCTGTTTTTT. Translating it yields CASPSGGFGTGELFF. The J gene is TRBJ2-2, the V gene TRBV7-3, with 11 nucleotides matching TRBD2. The CDR3 runs 15 residues. Germline V lookup: CDR1 SGHTA, CDR2 FQGTGA. After removal of 8 bases from V and 4 bases from J, the junction contained 6 bases not matched to a gene.

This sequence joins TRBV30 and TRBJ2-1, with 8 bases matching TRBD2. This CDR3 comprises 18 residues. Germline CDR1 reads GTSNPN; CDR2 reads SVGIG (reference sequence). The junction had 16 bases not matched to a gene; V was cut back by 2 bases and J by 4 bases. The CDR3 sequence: CAWSSSASGGSGYNEQFF. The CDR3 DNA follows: TGTGCCTGGAGTTCTTCGGCATCGGGAGGGAGTGGTTACAATGAGCAGTTCTTC.

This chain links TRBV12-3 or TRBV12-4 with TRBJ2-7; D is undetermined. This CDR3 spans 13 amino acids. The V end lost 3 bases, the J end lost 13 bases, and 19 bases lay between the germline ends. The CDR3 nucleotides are TGTGCCAGCAGTTTCAGGCAGGCCCCTGTACCTTACTTC. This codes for CASSFRQAPVPYF.

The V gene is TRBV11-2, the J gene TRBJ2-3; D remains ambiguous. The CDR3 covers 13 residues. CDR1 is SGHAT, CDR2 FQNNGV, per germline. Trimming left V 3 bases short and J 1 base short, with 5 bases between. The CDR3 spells CASSFSGTDTQYF. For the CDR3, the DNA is TGTGCCAGCAGCTTTTCCGGCACAGATACGCAGTATTTT.

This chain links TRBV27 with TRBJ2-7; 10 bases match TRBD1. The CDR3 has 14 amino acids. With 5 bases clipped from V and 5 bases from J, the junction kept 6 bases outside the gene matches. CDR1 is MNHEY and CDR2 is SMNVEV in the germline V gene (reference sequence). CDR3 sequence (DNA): TGTGCCAGCAGTCCGGGACAGGGGCAGGACGAGCAGTACTTC. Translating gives CASSPGQGQDEQYF.

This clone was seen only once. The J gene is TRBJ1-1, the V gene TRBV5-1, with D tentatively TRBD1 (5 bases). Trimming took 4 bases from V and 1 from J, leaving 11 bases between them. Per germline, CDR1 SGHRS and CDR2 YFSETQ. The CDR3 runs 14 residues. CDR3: CASSVGGQNTEAFF. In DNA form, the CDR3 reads TGCGCCAGCAGCGTGGGCGGACAGAACACTGAAGCTTTCTTT.

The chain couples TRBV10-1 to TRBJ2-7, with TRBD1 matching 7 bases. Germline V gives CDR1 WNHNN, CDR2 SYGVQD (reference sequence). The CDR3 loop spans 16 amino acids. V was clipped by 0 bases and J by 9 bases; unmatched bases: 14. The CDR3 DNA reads TGCGCCAGCAGTGAGTCGCTAGGACAGGCACCTCAAGGGCAGTACTTC. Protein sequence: CASSESLGQAPQGQYF.

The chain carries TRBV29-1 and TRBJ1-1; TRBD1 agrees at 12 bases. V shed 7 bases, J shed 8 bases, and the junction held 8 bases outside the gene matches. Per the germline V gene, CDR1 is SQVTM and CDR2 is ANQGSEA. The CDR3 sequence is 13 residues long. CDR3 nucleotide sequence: TGCAGCGGCGGGACAGGGGGCCCCTCGGAAGCTTTCTTT. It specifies CSGGTGGPSEAFF.

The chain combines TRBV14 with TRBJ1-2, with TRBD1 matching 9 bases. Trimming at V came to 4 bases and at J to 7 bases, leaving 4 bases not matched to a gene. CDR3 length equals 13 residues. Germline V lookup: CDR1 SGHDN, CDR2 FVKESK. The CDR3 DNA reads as TGTGCCAGCAGCCGGGACAGGGTGGGTGGCTACACCTTC. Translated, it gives CASSRDRVGGYTF.

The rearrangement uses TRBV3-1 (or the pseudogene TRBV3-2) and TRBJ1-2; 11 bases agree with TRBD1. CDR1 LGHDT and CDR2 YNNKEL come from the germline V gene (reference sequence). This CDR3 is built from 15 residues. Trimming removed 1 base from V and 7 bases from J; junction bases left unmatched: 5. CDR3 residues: CASSQADRGPFGYTF. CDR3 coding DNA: TGTGCCAGCAGCCAAGCGGACAGGGGGCCTTTTGGCTACACCTTC.

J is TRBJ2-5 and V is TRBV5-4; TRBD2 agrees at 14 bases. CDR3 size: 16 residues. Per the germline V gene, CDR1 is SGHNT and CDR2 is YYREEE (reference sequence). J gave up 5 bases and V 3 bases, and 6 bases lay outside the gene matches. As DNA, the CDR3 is TGTGCCAGCAGCTCGGGACTAGCGGGAGCGCGGGAGACCCAGTACTTC. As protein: CASSSGLAGARETQYF.

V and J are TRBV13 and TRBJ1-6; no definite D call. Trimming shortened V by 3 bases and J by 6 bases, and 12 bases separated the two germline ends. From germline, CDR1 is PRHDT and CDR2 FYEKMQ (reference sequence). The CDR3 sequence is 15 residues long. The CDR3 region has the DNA TGTGCCAGCAGCTTTGGAGGGCCGGGTAATTCACCCCTCCACTTT. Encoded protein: CASSFGGPGNSPLHF.

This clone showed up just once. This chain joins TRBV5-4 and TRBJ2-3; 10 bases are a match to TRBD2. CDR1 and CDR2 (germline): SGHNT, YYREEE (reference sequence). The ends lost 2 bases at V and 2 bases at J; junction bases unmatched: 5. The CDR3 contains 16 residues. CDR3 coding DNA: TGTGCCAGCAGCTTAAGACTAGCGGGCGACACAGATACGCAGTATTTT. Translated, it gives CASSLRLAGDTDTQYF. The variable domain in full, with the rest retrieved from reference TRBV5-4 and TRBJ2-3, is ETGVTQSPTHLIKTRGQQVTLRCSSQSGHNTVSWYQQALGQGPQFIFQYYREEENGRGNFPPRFSGLQFPNYSSELNVNALELDDSALYLCASSLRLAGDTDTQYFGPGTRLTVL.

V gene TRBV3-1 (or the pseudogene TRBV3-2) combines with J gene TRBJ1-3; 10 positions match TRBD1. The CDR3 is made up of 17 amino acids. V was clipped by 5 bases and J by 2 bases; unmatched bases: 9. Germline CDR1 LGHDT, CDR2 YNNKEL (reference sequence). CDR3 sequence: CASSSTDRGLAGNTIYF. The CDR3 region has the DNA TGTGCCAGCAGCTCAACTGACAGGGGGCTAGCTGGAAACACCATATATTTT.

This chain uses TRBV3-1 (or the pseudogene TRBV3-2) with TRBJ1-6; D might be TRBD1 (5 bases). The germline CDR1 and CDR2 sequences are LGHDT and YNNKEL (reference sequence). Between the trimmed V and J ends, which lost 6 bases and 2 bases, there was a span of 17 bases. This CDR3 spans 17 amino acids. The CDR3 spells CASRGEGAVTYNSPLHF. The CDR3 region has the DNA TGTGCCAGCAGGGGGGAGGGCGCCGTAACCTATAATTCACCCCTCCACTTT.

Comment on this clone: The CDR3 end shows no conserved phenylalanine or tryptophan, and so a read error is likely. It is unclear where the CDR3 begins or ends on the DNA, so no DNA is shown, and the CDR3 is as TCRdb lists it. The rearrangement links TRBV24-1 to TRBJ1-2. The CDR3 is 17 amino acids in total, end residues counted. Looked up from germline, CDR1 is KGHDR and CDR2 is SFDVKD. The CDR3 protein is CATSDPNDPPEDLRLCI.

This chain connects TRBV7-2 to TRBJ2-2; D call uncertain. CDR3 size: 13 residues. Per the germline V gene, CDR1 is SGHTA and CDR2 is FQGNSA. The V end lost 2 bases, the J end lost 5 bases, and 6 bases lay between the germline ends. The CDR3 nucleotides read TGTGCCAGCAGCTTACAACTAACCGGGGAGCTGTTTTTT. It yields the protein CASSLQLTGELFF.

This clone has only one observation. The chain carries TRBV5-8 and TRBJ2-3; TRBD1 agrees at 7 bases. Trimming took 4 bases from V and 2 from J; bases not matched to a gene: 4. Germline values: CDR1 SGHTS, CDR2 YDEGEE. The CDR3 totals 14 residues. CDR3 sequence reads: CASSRGQDTDTQYF. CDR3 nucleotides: TGTGCCAGCAGCCGAGGACAGGACACAGATACGCAGTATTTT.

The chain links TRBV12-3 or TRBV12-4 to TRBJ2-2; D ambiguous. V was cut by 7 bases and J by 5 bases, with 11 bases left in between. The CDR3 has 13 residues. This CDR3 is CASNQFSTGELFF. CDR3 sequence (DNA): TGTGCCAGCAACCAATTTAGTACCGGGGAGCTGTTTTTT.

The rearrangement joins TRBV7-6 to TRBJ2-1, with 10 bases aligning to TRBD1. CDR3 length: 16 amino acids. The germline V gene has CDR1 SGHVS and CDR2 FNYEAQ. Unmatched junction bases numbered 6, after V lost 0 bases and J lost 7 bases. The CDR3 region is CASSLARQGASNEQFF. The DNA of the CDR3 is TGTGCCAGCAGCTTAGCCAGACAGGGGGCGAGTAATGAGCAGTTCTTC.

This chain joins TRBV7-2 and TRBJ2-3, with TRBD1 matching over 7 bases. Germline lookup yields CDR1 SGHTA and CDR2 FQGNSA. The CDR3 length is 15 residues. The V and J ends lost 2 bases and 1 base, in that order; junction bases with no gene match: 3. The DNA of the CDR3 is TGTGCCAGCAGCTTAAGGCAGGGGGGCACAGATACGCAGTATTTT. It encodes CASSLRQGGTDTQYF.

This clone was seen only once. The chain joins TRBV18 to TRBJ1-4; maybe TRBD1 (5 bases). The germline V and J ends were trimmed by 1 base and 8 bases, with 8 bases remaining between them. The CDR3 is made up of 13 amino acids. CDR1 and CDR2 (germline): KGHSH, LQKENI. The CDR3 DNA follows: TGTGCCAGCTCACCACGGGGGGGAGAAAAACTGTTTTTT. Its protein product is CASSPRGGEKLFF.

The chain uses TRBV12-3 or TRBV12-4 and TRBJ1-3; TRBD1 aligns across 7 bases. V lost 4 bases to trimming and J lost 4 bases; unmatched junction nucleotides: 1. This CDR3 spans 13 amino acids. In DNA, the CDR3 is TGTGCCAGCAGTTCGACAGGGGGAAACACCATATATTTT. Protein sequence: CASSSTGGNTIYF.